This entry is about one T cell receptor (beta chain). Its antigen is not identified. The data are from a study of response to subunit inactivated influenza vaccine. Whole-study findings and limits: With each seasonal influenza vaccination, the authors suggested, few new T cells are recruited.

The CDR3 totals 15 residues. V was shortened by 6 bases and J by 4 bases, with 13 bases between the two germline ends. The germline V gene encodes CDR1 SEHNR and CDR2 FQNEAQ (reference sequence). Each CDR3 protein is one row after TCRdb ran MiXCR on the RT-PCR reads. Seen here are 500,000 to 600,000 distinct CDR3 sequences, approximately 12% observed once, and the top ten hold around 13%. This receptor was identified in a man between 50 and 59 years old who received an inactivated influenza vaccine. The chain links TRBV7-9 to TRBJ1-6; D may be TRBD1 (5 bases). The starting material was PBMCs from blood, obtained more than 35 days after vaccination. The DNA of the CDR3 is TGTGCCAGCAGGGACAAGACAGAGTATAATTCACCCCTCCACTTT. Translating gives CASRDKTEYNSPLHF.